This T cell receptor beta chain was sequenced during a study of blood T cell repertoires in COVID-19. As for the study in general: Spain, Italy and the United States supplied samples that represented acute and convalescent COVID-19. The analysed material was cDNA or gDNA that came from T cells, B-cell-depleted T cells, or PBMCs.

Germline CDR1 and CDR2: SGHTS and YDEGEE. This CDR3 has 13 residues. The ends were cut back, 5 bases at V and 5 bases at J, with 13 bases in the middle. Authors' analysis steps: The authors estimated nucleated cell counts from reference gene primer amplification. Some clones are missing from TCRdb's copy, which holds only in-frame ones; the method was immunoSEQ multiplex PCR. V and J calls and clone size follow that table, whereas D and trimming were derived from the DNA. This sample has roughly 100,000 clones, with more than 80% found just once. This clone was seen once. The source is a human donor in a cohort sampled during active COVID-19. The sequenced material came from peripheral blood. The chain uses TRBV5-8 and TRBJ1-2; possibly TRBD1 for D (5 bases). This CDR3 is CASRYTGPYGYTF. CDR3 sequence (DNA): TGTGCCAGCAGATATACAGGCCCTTATGGCTACACCTTC. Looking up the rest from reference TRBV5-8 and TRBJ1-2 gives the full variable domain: EAGVTQSPTHLIKTRGQQATLRCSPISGHTSVYWYQQALGLGLQFLLWYDEGEERNRGNFPPRFSGRQFPNYSSELNVNALELEDSALYLCASRYTGPYGYTFGSGTRLTVV.